This T cell receptor beta chain was obtained from a study of OX40 agonist ivuxolimab in advanced cancers. Study results and limitations: At 0.1 to 3.0 mg/kg and by week 6, clonal expansion occurred in CD4+ and CD8+ blood T cells.

Produced via immunoSEQ multiplex PCR; TCRdb's table is partial and in-frame only. The sample carries about 25,000 clones, about 80% recorded once. About this clone itself: As yet, its antigen is unknown.

The germline V gene encodes CDR1 SGHAT and CDR2 FQNNGV. This CDR3 contains 16 residues. The V end was cut by 5 bases, the J end by 6 bases, with 23 bases between. The source was CD4+ or CD8+ T cells sorted from blood, collected in a trial of the OX40 agonist ivuxolimab. The rearrangement uses TRBV11-2 and TRBJ2-7; perhaps D is TRBD1 or TRBD2 (5 bases each). This TCR came from an adult with an advanced solid tumor such as melanoma, head and neck, liver or kidney cancer. The CDR3 DNA reads as TGTGCCAGCAGCGGGGCCGGGACCGCCAGTATCGGCGAGCAGTACTTC. This codes for CASSGAGTASIGEQYF.